This passage covers 25 T cell receptor beta chains from one sample sequenced in a study of vaccination and CD4 T cells after COVID-19. An Oncomine TCR Beta short-read assay was used to sequence the DNA from cultured CD4+ T cells. Genomic DNA was taken out of cultured CD4+ T cells by extraction. TCRdb reprocessed the PCR reads via MiXCR and lists one record per CDR3 protein. Here the sample spans some 10,000 distinct CDR3 sequences, around a third being singletons. Treatment given: approximately 11-day PBMC culture with coronavirus spike peptide pools or control peptides (ViraFEST assay). From the unexposed donor, CD4+ T cells were collected ahead of the COVID-19 pandemic (2011-2018). These receptors have no known antigen. Source material: CD4+ T cells from blood, cultured in vitro. The receptor set was obtained from a human donor in good health.

The rearrangement links TRBV10-1 to TRBJ2-1; D possibly matches TRBD1 or TRBD2 (8 bases each). CDR1 WNHNN and CDR2 SYGVQD come from the germline V gene (reference sequence). This CDR3 spans 19 amino acids. V was cut by 4 bases and J by 8 bases, with 30 bases left in between. CDR3 amino acids: CASSVTDRGRGLGSDEQFF. The CDR3 DNA is TGCGCCAGCAGTGTGACAGACAGGGGCAGGGGACTAGGATCGGATGAGCAGTTCTTC.

This clonotype has just a few counts. The CDR3 nucleotides read TGTGCCAGCAGCTTAGTGGCGGATTTTCAGCCCCAGCATTTT. Encoded protein: CASSLVADFQPQHF. The rearrangement uses TRBV7-9 and TRBJ1-5; D uncertain. Trimming removed 1 base at V and 6 bases at J, with 10 bases between. The germline V gene encodes CDR1 SEHNR and CDR2 FQNEAQ (reference sequence). CDR3 length equals 14 residues.

This chain joins TRBV5-6 and TRBJ1-2, with 9 nucleotides matching TRBD1. The ends lost 0 bases at V and 8 bases at J; junction bases unmatched: 5. This CDR3 has 14 amino acids. The germline CDR1 and CDR2 sequences are SGHDT and YYEEEE. The CDR3 here is CASSLAGTGRGYTF. The DNA for the CDR3 is TGTGCCAGCAGCTTGGCCGGGACAGGGCGAGGCTACACCTTC.

This clonotype has a handful of counts. The V call is TRBV20-1, the J call TRBJ1-2; 8 bases match TRBD1. Germline CDR1 is DFQATT and CDR2 is SNEGSKA (reference sequence). This CDR3 has 14 amino acids. V lost 5 bases, J lost 0 bases, and 5 bases stayed unmatched. Written as DNA, the CDR3 is TGCAGTGCTGCCGGGACAGGAGCTAACTATGGCTACACCTTC. Amino acids: CSAAGTGANYGYTF.

In its sample, this clonotype was seen a few times. V gene TRBV28 combines with J gene TRBJ2-7; 11 bases are a match to TRBD1. V lost 5 bases and J lost 3; bases outside the gene matches: 6. The CDR3 has 15 amino acids. Germline V gene sequence: CDR1 MDHEN, CDR2 SYDVKM. The CDR3 DNA reads as TGTGCCAGCAGTACCTCCGGGACAGGGGGCTACGAGCAGTACTTC. Translated: CASSTSGTGGYEQYF.

This clonotype was observed a handful of times. The CDR3 sequence: CASSPLPATQYF. CDR3 nucleotide sequence: TGTGCCAGCAGTCCCCTACCGGCGACCCAGTACTTC. The V and J genes are TRBV28 and TRBJ2-5; no clear D. V was trimmed by 5 bases and J by 7 bases, leaving 11 bases between them. The CDR3 extends over 12 amino acids. CDR1 and CDR2 (germline): MDHEN, SYDVKM.

The sample holds a few counts of this clonotype. This chain links TRBV7-9 with TRBJ2-5; perhaps D is TRBD1 or TRBD2 (5 bases each). V was trimmed by 5 bases and J by 5 bases, leaving 12 bases between them. CDR3 size: 13 residues. Germline lookup yields CDR1 SEHNR and CDR2 FQNEAQ (reference sequence). The CDR3 protein is CASSRGPLETQYF. For the CDR3, the DNA is TGTGCCAGCAGCCGGGGACCGCTGGAGACCCAGTACTTC. The full variable domain, with the rest looked up from reference TRBV7-9 and TRBJ2-5, is DTGVSQNPRHKITKRGQNVTFRCDPISEHNRLYWYRQTLGQGPEFLTYFQNEAQLEKSRLLSDRFSAERPKGSFSTLEIQRTEQGDSAMYLCASSRGPLETQYFGPGTRLLVL.

This clonotype was recorded a few times. The genes are TRBV27 and TRBJ2-2; unclear D gene. V shed 7 bases and J shed 1 base, with 13 bases lying between them. The CDR3 loop spans 15 amino acids. Germline lookup yields CDR1 MNHEY and CDR2 SMNVEV (reference sequence). The CDR3 bases are TGTGCCAGCATAGGACGGGTGGGGAACACCGGGGAGCTGTTTTTT. This translates into CASIGRVGNTGELFF.

The chain uses TRBV6-1 and TRBJ1-4; D is uncertain. Trimming took off 5 bases at V and 5 bases at J, with 12 bases between the two ends. Germline V lookup: CDR1 MNHNS, CDR2 SASEGT. The CDR3 extends over 14 amino acids. The CDR3 spells CASSRHGENEKLFF. The CDR3 DNA reads TGTGCCAGCAGTCGACACGGGGAGAATGAAAAACTGTTTTTT.

There are a few counts of this clonotype. This chain joins TRBV20-1 and TRBJ2-2; no firm D call. Germline loops: CDR1 DFQATT, CDR2 SNEGSKA (reference sequence). V lost 0 bases and J lost 6, with 5 bases in between. The CDR3 is 12 residues long. CDR3: CSAREGAGELFF. The CDR3 DNA reads as TGCAGTGCTAGAGAGGGTGCCGGGGAGCTGTTTTTT.

The V call is TRBV7-2, the J call TRBJ1-5, with 7 bases that match TRBD1. Looked up from germline, CDR1 is SGHTA and CDR2 is FQGNSA. V dropped 5 bases and J dropped 6; count of bases not matched to a gene: 10. This CDR3 spans 15 amino acids. CDR3 nucleotide sequence: TGTGCCAGCAGCGTGGGACAGCCGGGGGTTCAGCCCCAGCATTTT. Translation: CASSVGQPGVQPQHF.

This clonotype was seen a handful of times. The chain couples TRBV24-1 to TRBJ2-5, with 9 nucleotides matching TRBD2. The V segment lost 1 base and the J segment 5 bases; nucleotides outside the gene matches: 7. Germline V gene sequence: CDR1 KGHDR, CDR2 SFDVKD. The CDR3 covers 16 residues. The CDR3 region has the DNA TGTGCCACCAGTGATTTTATAGCGGGAGCTGGTGAGACCCAGTACTTC. Translated, it gives CATSDFIAGAGETQYF.

This chain uses TRBV28 with TRBJ2-1, with TRBD2 matching 7 bases. Trimming removed 6 bases from V and 4 bases from J; junction bases left unmatched: 3. Per the germline V gene, CDR1 is MDHEN and CDR2 is SYDVKM. This CDR3 contains 13 residues. The CDR3 nucleotides are TGTGCCAGCAGGGGGGGGGAGTACAATGAGCAGTTCTTC. Residues: CASRGGEYNEQFF.

The J gene is TRBJ1-5, the V gene TRBV6-5, with D perhaps TRBD1 (5 bases). V was shortened by 4 bases and J by 4 bases, with 14 bases between the two germline ends. The CDR3 loop spans 15 amino acids. Germline CDR1 MNHEY, CDR2 SVGAGI. CDR3 residues: CASSSGLIRNQPQHF. CDR3 bases: TGTGCCAGCAGTTCAGGGCTCATTAGAAATCAGCCCCAGCATTTT.

This chain connects TRBV7-9 to TRBJ1-1; maybe TRBD1 (5 bases). Trimming removed 7 bases from V and 2 bases from J, with 17 bases in between. The CDR3 spans 15 residues. Germline CDR1 and CDR2: SEHNR and FQNEAQ (reference sequence). This CDR3 reads CASTKRGRLNTEAFF. The CDR3 DNA follows: TGTGCCAGCACTAAACGGGGCCGCCTAAACACTGAAGCTTTCTTT.

This clonotype was detected a few times. V gene TRBV24-1 combines with J gene TRBJ2-3; 9 nucleotides align to TRBD2. Losses at the gene ends were 0 bases for V and 4 bases for J; bases not matched to a gene: 13. The CDR3 sequence is 19 residues long. CDR1 and CDR2 (germline): KGHDR, SFDVKD. CDR3 sequence reads: CATSDLRLAGTVGSDTQYF. CDR3 coding DNA: TGTGCCACCAGTGATTTGCGGCTAGCGGGAACGGTGGGGTCAGATACGCAGTATTTT.

The CDR3 sequence is CASWGGNGYTF. DNA of the CDR3: TGTGCCAGTTGGGGCGGGAATGGCTACACCTTC. The chain is built from TRBV6-1 and TRBJ1-2; D is perhaps TRBD1 (5 bases). The V gene lost 9 bases and the J gene lost 6 bases, with 11 bases spanning the gap. Germline CDR1 and CDR2: MNHNS and SASEGT. The CDR3 length is 11 residues.

This CDR3 is CSATRPGVREKLFF. CDR3 sequence (DNA): TGCAGTGCTACCCGCCCAGGGGTAAGGGAAAAACTGTTTTTT. This chain joins TRBV20-1 and TRBJ1-4; D possibly corresponds to TRBD1 (6 bases). The germline V gene encodes CDR1 DFQATT and CDR2 SNEGSKA (reference sequence). CDR3 length equals 14 residues. The V and J ends lost 4 bases and 8 bases respectively, with 17 bases between them.

This clonotype is medium-sized within its sample. This sequence joins TRBV7-8 and TRBJ1-3; D uncertain. Germline V CDR1 and CDR2: SGHVS, FQNEAQ. V was cut by 1 base and J by 0 bases, with 10 bases left in between. This CDR3 region has 16 residues. The CDR3 here is CASSLGLPASGNTIYF. CDR3 DNA: TGTGCCAGCAGCTTAGGACTCCCCGCCTCTGGAAACACCATATATTTT.

This clonotype was picked up a small number of times. This chain connects TRBV7-3 to TRBJ2-1; no firm D call. V gave up 2 bases and J gave up 4 bases, with 15 bases separating them. The CDR3 contains 16 residues. From germline, CDR1 is SGHTA and CDR2 FQGTGA. The CDR3 DNA reads TGTGCCAGCAGCTTAGGGGTGGGCGGCAATTACAATGAGCAGTTCTTC. Its translation is CASSLGVGGNYNEQFF. The entire variable domain, with the rest obtained from reference TRBV7-3 and TRBJ2-1, is as follows: GAGVSQTPSNKVTEKGKYVELRCDPISGHTALYWYRQSLGQGPEFLIYFQGTGAADDSGLPNDRFFAVRPEGSVSTLKIQRTERGDSAVYLCASSLGVGGNYNEQFFGPGTRLTVL.

CDR3 in amino acids: CASSSHRDRETQYF. The CDR3 DNA reads as TGTGCCAGCAGTAGCCACAGGGATCGAGAGACCCAGTACTTC. The chain carries TRBV28 and TRBJ2-5, with D possibly TRBD1 on 6 matching bases. Trimming took 5 bases from V and 4 from J, leaving 14 bases between them. This CDR3 region has 14 residues. From germline, CDR1 is MDHEN and CDR2 SYDVKM.

The chain has TRBV7-9 and TRBJ1-4; no clear D. This CDR3 is built from 12 residues. In germline, CDR1 is SEHNR, CDR2 FQNEAQ (reference sequence). Trimming removed 4 bases from V and 10 bases from J, with 10 bases in between. The CDR3 DNA sequence: TGTGCCAGCAGCTCTGATGCTGCAAAACTGTTTTTT. Protein sequence: CASSSDAAKLFF. Looking up the rest from reference TRBV7-9 and TRBJ1-4 gives the full variable domain: DTGVSQNPRHKITKRGQNVTFRCDPISEHNRLYWYRQTLGQGPEFLTYFQNEAQLEKSRLLSDRFSAERPKGSFSTLEIQRTEQGDSAMYLCASSSDAAKLFFGSGTQLSVL.

This clonotype has more than one count but fewer than ten. V is TRBV7-2 and J is TRBJ2-5, with D unclear. The V end lost 1 base, the J end lost 2 bases, and 8 bases lay between the germline ends. The CDR3 runs to 14 residues. Germline values: CDR1 SGHTA, CDR2 FQGNSA. The CDR3 loop reads CASSLVFRQETQYF. The CDR3 bases are TGTGCCAGCAGCTTAGTTTTCAGACAAGAGACCCAGTACTTC.

This clonotype has only a few counts. The chain is built from TRBV6-1 and TRBJ2-1; D is undetermined. CDR3 length: 12 residues. Trimming shortened V by 2 bases and J by 12 bases, and 11 bases separated the two germline ends. Germline-derived CDR1 and CDR2 are MNHNS and SASEGT. The CDR3 here is CASSERTSRQFF. The CDR3 coding sequence is TGTGCCAGCAGTGAAAGGACCTCGAGGCAGTTCTTC.

The V call is TRBV6-1, the J call TRBJ2-1; 14 bases map to TRBD2. V was clipped by 3 bases and J by 8 bases; unmatched bases: 3. Per germline, CDR1 MNHNS and CDR2 SASEGT. The CDR3 is 15 residues long. CDR3 protein: CASSDGLAGGYEQFF. The CDR3 DNA follows: TGTGCCAGCAGTGACGGACTAGCGGGAGGCTATGAGCAGTTCTTC.